The 24 T cell receptor beta chains listed next were all sequenced from one sample in a study of cytomegalovirus exposure and HLA in healthy donors. The PCR used 60 Vbeta and 13 Jbeta primers. Profiling relied on immunoSEQ multiplex PCR, and the TCRdb table lists in-frame clones only, not all of them. The table shows over 150,000 clones, with about four fifths occurring only once. Sequenced material: PBMCs. The receptors were sampled from a man younger than 35 in good health and CMV-seronegative.

The chain has TRBV19 and TRBJ1-5; no reliable D call. Germline CDR1 is LNHDA and CDR2 is SQIVND (reference sequence). V dropped 7 bases and J dropped 5 bases, with 15 bases sitting between them. This CDR3 contains 14 residues. The CDR3 sequence is CASNNAELDQPQHF. In DNA form, the CDR3 reads TGTGCCAGTAATAATGCGGAGTTAGATCAGCCCCAGCATTTT. The full variable domain, rest sourced from reference TRBV19 and TRBJ1-5, is DGGITQSPKYLFRKEGQNVTLSCEQNLNHDAMYWYRQDPGQGLRLIYYSQIVNDFQKGDIAEGYSVSREKKESFPLTVTSAQKNPTAFYLCASNNAELDQPQHFGDGTRLSIL.

Points on this clone: One end of the junction fails to match germline, which may point to a read error. The gene calls are TRBV5-4 and TRBJ1-1, with a possible D match to TRBD1 (5 bases). Germline CDR1 and CDR2: SGHNT and YYREEE (reference sequence). CDR3 size: 13 residues. The CDR3 DNA is TGTGCCAGCAGCTTGGCCGGCGATCCGGGACTCAAATTT. As protein: CASSLAGDPGLKF.

The genes are TRBV7-9 and TRBJ2-3; 13 nucleotides agree with TRBD2. Germline V CDR1 and CDR2: SEHNR, FQNEAQ (reference sequence). The length of the CDR3 is 15 residues. Unmatched junction bases numbered 7, after V lost 7 bases and J lost 6 bases. For the CDR3, the DNA is TGTGCCAGCAAGACTAGCGGGGGGCCCGAGGATACGCAGTATTTT. Its translation is CASKTSGGPEDTQYF.

This clone has a single count. V usage is TRBV7-6 and J usage is TRBJ2-1; TRBD1 is a possible D gene (6 bases). Germline V gives CDR1 SGHVS, CDR2 FNYEAQ. CDR3 length: 16 residues. V was trimmed by 5 bases and J by 0 bases, leaving 14 bases between them. The CDR3 DNA sequence: TGTGCCAGCAGCCACAGGGTACGGAGCTCCTACAATGAGCAGTTCTTC. It specifies CASSHRVRSSYNEQFF.

V usage is TRBV5-1 and J usage is TRBJ2-7; the match to TRBD1 covers 9 bases. The CDR3 length is 15 residues. Germline trimming cut 5 bases from V and 3 bases from J; bases unmatched to any gene: 9. CDR1 and CDR2 from the germline V gene are SGHRS and YFSETQ. The CDR3 DNA reads TGCGCCAGCAGTCGCGCGACAGGGGGGAACTACGAGCAGTACTTC. As protein: CASSRATGGNYEQYF.

The genes are TRBV5-1 and TRBJ2-5, with D unresolved. Trimming left V 0 bases short and J 2 bases short, with 8 bases between. Germline values: CDR1 SGHRS, CDR2 YFSETQ. The CDR3 length is 14 residues. The CDR3 protein is CASSLAWQQETQYF. The CDR3 nucleotides are TGCGCCAGCAGCTTGGCCTGGCAGCAAGAGACCCAGTACTTC.

There are a few counts of this clone. The same CDR3 arises from other DNA sequences in this sample as well. V usage is TRBV4-3 and J usage is TRBJ1-4; 9 positions match TRBD1. V was clipped by 3 bases and J by 7 bases; unmatched bases: 3. The CDR3 covers 14 residues. Germline V gives CDR1 LGHNA, CDR2 YSLEER. The CDR3 DNA sequence: TGCGCCAGCAGCCAGGGACAGGGCGGTGAAAAACTGTTTTTT. This sequence encodes CASSQGQGGEKLFF.

This clone was observed a handful of times. J is TRBJ1-1 and V is TRBV6-6; unclear D gene. The germline CDR1 and CDR2 sequences are MNHNY and SVGAGI (reference sequence). The V and J ends lost 7 bases and 8 bases respectively, with 14 bases between them. The CDR3 consists of 12 residues. The CDR3 DNA follows: TGTGCCAGCAAGTTTTATGGCCCCGAAGCTTTCTTT. Its translation is CASKFYGPEAFF.

The chain links TRBV5-1 to TRBJ2-7; 13 bases match TRBD2. V lost 3 bases and J lost 1; bases outside the gene matches: 10. Germline-derived CDR1 and CDR2 are SGHRS and YFSETQ. The CDR3 runs 18 residues. CDR3 residues: CASSWGRLAGGLSYEQYF. As DNA, the CDR3 is TGCGCCAGCAGCTGGGGCCGACTAGCGGGGGGACTATCCTACGAGCAGTACTTC.

This clone was seen more than once but under ten times. The chain joins TRBV5-6 to TRBJ1-1; a possible D gene is TRBD1 (5 bases). Trimming removed 5 bases at V and 3 bases at J, with 17 bases between. Germline V lookup: CDR1 SGHDT, CDR2 YYEEEE. This CDR3 has 15 amino acids. CDR3 sequence reads: CASSPVGGVDTEAFF. The CDR3 bases are TGTGCCAGCAGTCCGGTGGGGGGGGTGGACACTGAAGCTTTCTTT.

The chain links TRBV4-3 to TRBJ1-2; D ambiguous. The CDR3 consists of 16 residues. CDR1 and CDR2 from the germline V gene are LGHNA and YSLEER. V shed 0 bases and J shed 8 bases, with 19 bases lying between them. Here the CDR3 DNA reads TGCGCCAGCAGCCAAGATCGCTCCTCGACACCATGGGGCTACACCTTC. Encoded protein: CASSQDRSSTPWGYTF.

V gene TRBV7-9 combines with J gene TRBJ2-7; maybe TRBD1 (6 bases). The CDR3 covers 15 residues. The germline V gene has CDR1 SEHNR and CDR2 FQNEAQ (reference sequence). The V end lost 0 bases, the J end lost 5 bases, and 14 bases lay between the germline ends. The CDR3 DNA is TGTGCCAGCAGCTTAGCCAGGGGCGCGGACCACGAGCAGTACGTC. Its protein is CASSLARGADHEQYV.

V gene TRBV7-9 combines with J gene TRBJ1-1, with 8 bases lining up with TRBD1. CDR3 length: 12 residues. V was clipped by 5 bases and J by 6 bases; unmatched bases: 2. Germline V lookup: CDR1 SEHNR, CDR2 FQNEAQ (reference sequence). CDR3 DNA sequence: TGTGCCAGCAGCCCGGACAGGGCTGAAGCTTTCTTT. Protein product: CASSPDRAEAFF.

This clone was observed a single time. The chain links TRBV20-1 to TRBJ2-7; D gene unclear. Trimming removed 6 bases at V and 3 bases at J, with 9 bases between. From germline, CDR1 is DFQATT and CDR2 SNEGSKA (reference sequence). The CDR3 is 11 residues long. The CDR3 spells CSAATNYEQYF. As DNA, the CDR3 is TGCAGTGCCGCGACAAACTACGAGCAGTACTTC.

The genes are TRBV13 and TRBJ2-2; a possible D gene is TRBD1 (6 bases). The CDR3 spans 15 residues. Trimming pared 1 base from V and 4 bases from J, leaving 10 bases between. Germline-derived CDR1 and CDR2 are PRHDT and FYEKMQ (reference sequence). In DNA form, the CDR3 reads TGTGCCAGCAGCTTAGAGGGGGAAACCACCGGGGAGCTGTTTTTT. Protein sequence: CASSLEGETTGELFF.

The V and J genes are TRBV7-2 and TRBJ1-1; D is unresolved. The germline CDR1 and CDR2 sequences are SGHTA and FQGNSA. The CDR3 runs to 14 residues. Trimming left V 2 bases short and J 1 base short, with 8 bases between. In nucleotides, the CDR3 is TGTGCCAGCAGCTTAATTCCAGGGAACACTGAAGCTTTCTTT. Translating it yields CASSLIPGNTEAFF.

This clone was recorded only once. The chain carries TRBV5-1 and TRBJ1-5; D unresolved. The CDR3 consists of 13 residues. The V gene's germline CDR1 is SGHRS and CDR2 YFSETQ. V lost 7 bases, J lost 0 bases, and 8 bases lay in between. The CDR3, as DNA: TGCGCCAGCGGGCGGGATAGCAATCAGCCCCAGCATTTT. Translation: CASGRDSNQPQHF.

There are a few counts of this clone. The V and J genes are TRBV4-3 and TRBJ2-6; TRBD2 is a possible D gene (6 bases). With 0 bases removed from V and 1 base from J, the gap between germline ends came to 13 bases. In germline, CDR1 is LGHNA, CDR2 YSLEER. CDR3 length: 18 amino acids. CDR3 sequence reads: CASSQDVTGGSGANVLTF. CDR3 nucleotides: TGCGCCAGCAGCCAAGATGTGACTGGAGGGTCTGGGGCCAACGTCCTGACTTTC.

V is TRBV5-1 and J is TRBJ1-4, with 7 nucleotides matching TRBD1. V trimming: 6 bases; J trimming: 2 bases; junction bases outside the gene matches: 4. The CDR3 extends over 14 amino acids. Germline CDR1 SGHRS, CDR2 YFSETQ. Here the CDR3 reads CASNPGQTNEKLFF. CDR3 nucleotides: TGCGCCAGCAATCCGGGACAGACTAATGAAAAACTGTTTTTT.

The chain has TRBV5-4 and TRBJ2-7; TRBD1 is a possible D gene (6 bases). Trimming left V 0 bases short and J 5 bases short, with 15 bases between. This CDR3 has 15 residues. The germline V gene encodes CDR1 SGHNT and CDR2 YYREEE (reference sequence). The CDR3: CASSLGVQGWNEQYF. In DNA form, the CDR3 reads TGTGCCAGCAGCTTGGGAGTACAGGGTTGGAACGAGCAGTACTTC.

This sequence joins TRBV6-4 and TRBJ1-5, with a weak D call TRBD1 (6 bases). V shed 9 bases and J shed 9 bases, with 15 bases lying between them. Germline V gene lookup returns CDR1 MRHNA and CDR2 SNTAGT. This CDR3 region has 12 residues. CDR3 amino acids: CASSQGTGPQHF. CDR3 DNA: TGTGCCAGTAGTCAGGGGACGGGGCCCCAGCATTTT.

The rearrangement links TRBV23-1 to TRBJ2-2; D gene ambiguous. TRBV23-1 is annotated as an ORF whose role is uncertain. This CDR3 is built from 12 residues. V was shortened by 10 bases and J by 1 base, with 7 bases between the two germline ends. The CDR3 region is CATPGNTGELFF. The CDR3 DNA reads TGCGCCACGCCAGGGAACACCGGGGAGCTGTTTTTT.

The chain carries TRBV10-3 and TRBJ2-7, with 8 bases lining up with TRBD2. Looked up from germline, CDR1 is ENHRY and CDR2 is SYGVKD. V shed 2 bases and J 5 bases; nucleotides not matched to a gene: 5. This CDR3 spans 14 amino acids. CDR3: CAISETGGPDEQYF. DNA of the CDR3: TGTGCCATCAGTGAGACGGGGGGGCCTGACGAGCAGTACTTC.

The V and J genes are TRBV2 and TRBJ2-3; D is perhaps TRBD1 (5 bases). Looked up from germline, CDR1 is SNHLY and CDR2 is FYNNEI. The CDR3 totals 13 residues. V gave up 5 bases and J gave up 0 bases, with 6 bases separating them. CDR3 sequence reads: CASSWTSTDTQYF. The CDR3 DNA reads TGTGCCAGCAGTTGGACAAGCACAGATACGCAGTATTTT.